The rows below give T cell receptor beta chains drawn from one sample of a study of lymphopenia after photon versus proton radiotherapy. Produced via immunoSEQ multiplex PCR; TCRdb's table is partial and in-frame only. There are more than 70,000 clones in the sample; around 83% occur only once, and around 1.5% lies in the top ten. The input for sequencing was peripheral blood, taken from a patient treated with proton-based radiotherapy. Source of these receptors: a man in his 60s with pancreatic cancer. CDR3s include the opening cysteine and the closing phenylalanine or tryptophan. The D gene is left open where the match is weak.

J gene: TRBJ1-5
D gene: -
V gene: TRBV27
CDR3 protein: CASTRAGSNQPQHF

J gene: TRBJ2-2
D gene: TRBD2
V gene: TRBV9
CDR3 protein: CASSEGLAGAGELFF

J gene: TRBJ2-2
D gene: -
V gene: TRBV29-1
CDR3 protein: CSVEGTNTGELFF

J gene: -
D gene: TRBD1
V gene: TRBV5-1
CDR3 protein: CASSGQGGYEQYF

J gene: TRBJ2-3
D gene: -
V gene: TRBV5-1
CDR3 protein: CASSGPTSRYTDTQYF

J gene: TRBJ1-2
D gene: -
V gene: TRBV19
CDR3 protein: CASSTGVMSYGYTF

J gene: TRBJ2-1
D gene: TRBD1
V gene: TRBV7-8
CDR3 protein: CASSHSGTGIYNEQFF

J gene: TRBJ2-5
D gene: -
V gene: TRBV28
CDR3 protein: CASSLGDGPYQETQYF

J gene: TRBJ2-7
D gene: TRBD2
V gene: TRBV6-4
CDR3 protein: CASREGGRSYEQYF

J gene: TRBJ2-3
D gene: TRBD2
V gene: TRBV5-1
CDR3 protein: CASSLGTSGRFTDTQYF

J gene: TRBJ2-1
D gene: -
V gene: TRBV2
CDR3 protein: CASSPAVPTYNEQFF

J gene: TRBJ2-5
D gene: -
V gene: TRBV2
CDR3 protein: CARGRQETQYF

J gene: TRBJ2-3
D gene: TRBD2
V gene: TRBV5-4
CDR3 protein: CASSPFLLAGRTDTQYF

J gene: TRBJ2-2
D gene: TRBD2
V gene: TRBV5-4
CDR3 protein: CASSKGLAGPTGTGELFF

J gene: TRBJ2-1
D gene: TRBD2
V gene: TRBV5-4
CDR3 protein: CASNRGLAGDEQFF

J gene: TRBJ2-1
D gene: TRBD2
V gene: TRBV29-1
CDR3 protein: CSVEESFSSGRANEQFF

J gene: TRBJ2-5
D gene: -
V gene: TRBV5-4
CDR3 protein: CASSSGQTRNEETQYF

J gene: TRBJ2-1
D gene: TRBD2
V gene: TRBV30
CDR3 protein: CAWCSSGYNEQFF

J gene: TRBJ2-4
D gene: -
V gene: TRBV7-2
CDR3 protein: CASSLARDIAKNIQYF

J gene: TRBJ2-7
D gene: TRBD2
V gene: TRBV7-8
CDR3 protein: CASSLATSGTGYEQYF

J gene: TRBJ2-3
D gene: -
V gene: TRBV19
CDR3 protein: CASSILGLATDTQYF

J gene: TRBJ1-4
D gene: TRBD1
V gene: TRBV7-7
CDR3 protein: CASSFTGTGGKWVRDNEKLFF

J gene: TRBJ1-2
D gene: TRBD1
V gene: TRBV11-3
CDR3 protein: CASRGQGRSGYTF

J gene: TRBJ1-2
D gene: -
V gene: TRBV5-1
CDR3 protein: CASSLEMGNTNYGYTF

J gene: TRBJ2-7
D gene: TRBD2
V gene: TRBV7-9
CDR3 protein: CASSSDSGRVYEQYF

J gene: TRBJ1-4
D gene: TRBD1
V gene: TRBV5-1
CDR3 protein: CASSLAGQGDNEKLFF

J gene: TRBJ2-7
D gene: TRBD1
V gene: TRBV4-3
CDR3 protein: CASSQEVLAGGLHEQYF

J gene: TRBJ2-1
D gene: -
V gene: TRBV2
CDR3 protein: CASRLGTVVNEQFF

J gene: TRBJ1-2
D gene: -
V gene: TRBV5-6
CDR3 protein: CASSLAGTDGYTF

J gene: TRBJ2-7
D gene: -
V gene: TRBV5-6
CDR3 protein: CASSADYEQYF

J gene: TRBJ2-1
D gene: TRBD2
V gene: TRBV7-8
CDR3 protein: CASSLWVAGGEQFF

J gene: TRBJ2-3
D gene: -
V gene: TRBV19
CDR3 protein: CASSPQTDTQYF

J gene: TRBJ2-3
D gene: TRBD2
V gene: TRBV9
CDR3 protein: CASSVEAGGLSDTQYF

J gene: TRBJ2-3
D gene: -
V gene: TRBV5-6
CDR3 protein: CASSPGVRLGDTQYF

J gene: TRBJ2-3
D gene: TRBD2
V gene: TRBV28
CDR3 protein: CASTGLGPLAGADTQYF

J gene: TRBJ1-1
D gene: TRBD1
V gene: TRBV7-9
CDR3 protein: CASSPGTVNTEAFF

J gene: TRBJ1-1
D gene: -
V gene: TRBV28
CDR3 protein: CAIQLTRGRNTEAFF

J gene: TRBJ1-1
D gene: -
V gene: TRBV29-1
CDR3 protein: CSVGKNTEAFF

J gene: TRBJ2-1
D gene: TRBD2
V gene: TRBV13
CDR3 protein: CASSSASGRALPYNEQFF

J gene: TRBJ2-5
D gene: TRBD2
V gene: TRBV15
CDR3 protein: CATSRGRGEETQYF

J gene: TRBJ2-1
D gene: -
V gene: TRBV27
CDR3 protein: CASSLRQGLDNEQFF

J gene: TRBJ1-2
D gene: -
V gene: TRBV5-6
CDR3 protein: CASSLGQRNVGYTF

J gene: TRBJ2-5
D gene: TRBD1
V gene: TRBV7-2
CDR3 protein: CASTLTGTQETQYF

J gene: TRBJ2-7
D gene: TRBD1
V gene: TRBV28
CDR3 protein: CASNPRTGGGYEQYF